These 4 T cell receptor beta chains were all obtained from the same sample, sequenced in a study of blood T cell repertoires in COVID-19. Only in-frame clones appear in the TCRdb table, and some are missing; sequencing was by immunoSEQ multiplex PCR. The sample holds approximately 160,000 clones, roughly four fifths seen once. Sequencing used PBMCs or T cells enriched from blood (not recorded which). Receptors originate from a man aged 45-60 years who had recovered from COVID-19.

CDR3 residues: CASSLVGGGSNQPQHF. The CDR3 nucleotides read TGTGCCAGCAGCTTAGTGGGGGGAGGAAGCAATCAGCCCCAGCATTTT. V usage is TRBV7-2 and J usage is TRBJ1-5; TRBD1 might be the D (5 bases). There are 16 residues in the CDR3. Germline CDR1 SGHTA, CDR2 FQGNSA. The ends were cut back, 1 base at V and 1 base at J, with 11 bases in the middle.

This clone was observed a few times. The chain uses TRBV5-4 and TRBJ1-2; 9 nucleotides line up with TRBD1. The CDR3 loop spans 17 amino acids. Germline V CDR1 and CDR2: SGHNT, YYREEE (reference sequence). The junction had 12 bases not matched to a gene; V was cut back by 2 bases and J by 4 bases. CDR3 nucleotides: TGTGCCAGCAGCTTTGCCGAGACAGGGGGTTCCTTCTATGGCTACACCTTC. The encoded protein is CASSFAETGGSFYGYTF.

V gene TRBV5-1 combines with J gene TRBJ2-3, with 9 bases identical to TRBD2. CDR3 length: 14 residues. J was trimmed by 5 bases and V by 6 bases; bases with no gene match: 7. Germline CDR1 and CDR2: SGHRS and YFSETQ. DNA for the CDR3: TGCGCCAGCACCAAGGCGGGGGGGCGAGATACGCAGTATTTT. Translation gives CASTKAGGRDTQYF.

The J gene is TRBJ1-1, the V gene TRBV5-1, with D possibly TRBD1 on 6 matching bases. Germline-derived CDR1 and CDR2 are SGHRS and YFSETQ. The CDR3 length is 15 residues. V lost 4 bases, J lost 4 bases, and 17 bases lay in between. The CDR3 DNA reads TGCGCCAGCAGCATAAGTACAGGGATGGGCACTGAAGCTTTCTTT. It is translated as CASSISTGMGTEAFF.